A single sample is the source of the 14 T cell receptor beta chains below, sequenced in a study of cytomegalovirus exposure and HLA in healthy donors. PCR was performed using 60 Vbeta and 13 Jbeta primers. The data were produced by immunoSEQ multiplex PCR, yet TCRdb's version contains in-frame clones alone and is incomplete. Seen here are under 200,000 clones, around 74% observed once, and the top ten hold approximately 2.3%. Material: PBMCs. These receptors were taken from a female donor in good health and CMV-seronegative.

The genes are TRBV28 and TRBJ2-3, with TRBD2 matching over 7 bases. Germline V gene data show CDR1 as MDHEN and CDR2 as SYDVKM. J was trimmed by 2 bases and V by 6 bases; bases with no gene match: 11. This CDR3 is built from 16 residues. The CDR3 region has the DNA TGTGCCAGCAGGCCCTCCTGGCTAGCGGTCACAGATACGCAGTATTTT. Translation: CASRPSWLAVTDTQYF.

The DNA of the CDR3 is TGTGCCAGCACTAAGGGCGGGACAGGCCCCTACGAGCAGTACTTC. Its protein product is CASTKGGTGPYEQYF. The rearrangement links TRBV6-6 to TRBJ2-7; 8 nucleotides align to TRBD1. V shed 7 bases, J shed 2 bases, and the junction held 10 bases outside the gene matches. CDR3 size: 15 residues. Per the germline V gene, CDR1 is MNHNY and CDR2 is SVGAGI (reference sequence).

The gene calls are TRBV19 and TRBJ2-5; 14 nucleotides line up with TRBD2. The CDR3 length is 17 residues. The V and J ends lost 8 bases and 5 bases, in that order; junction bases with no gene match: 13. Germline loops: CDR1 LNHDA, CDR2 SQIVND (reference sequence). CDR3 nucleotides: TGTGCCAGTGCCCGGACTAGCGGGGGGCGCCGGGGGGAGACCCAGTACTTC. Translating it yields CASARTSGGRRGETQYF.

The genes are TRBV11-2 and TRBJ1-2; TRBD1 is a possible D gene (5 bases). The CDR3 spans 15 residues. V shed 4 bases and J shed 2 bases, with 14 bases lying between them. Per the germline V gene, CDR1 is SGHAT and CDR2 is FQNNGV. This CDR3 reads CASSYTTALNYGYTF. The CDR3 DNA follows: TGTGCCAGCAGCTATACGACAGCTCTGAACTATGGCTACACCTTC. The full variable domain, rest sourced from reference TRBV11-2 and TRBJ1-2, is EAGVAQSPRYKIIEKRQSVAFWCNPISGHATLYWYQQILGQGPKLLIQFQNNGVVDDSQLPKDRFSAERLKGVDSTLKIQPAKLEDSAVYLCASSYTTALNYGYTFGSGTRLTVV.

This chain joins TRBV14 and TRBJ2-2; 7 nucleotides match TRBD1. The CDR3 is made up of 15 amino acids. V shed 1 base and J 5 bases; nucleotides not matched to a gene: 4. Germline CDR1 is SGHDN and CDR2 is FVKESK. The CDR3 nucleotides read TGTGCCAGCAGCCAAGTGAGGGGGCGGACCGGGGAGCTGTTTTTT. Translating it yields CASSQVRGRTGELFF.

The chain is built from TRBV7-9 and TRBJ2-3, with D tentatively TRBD2 (6 bases). Germline CDR1 and CDR2: SEHNR and FQNEAQ (reference sequence). The CDR3 length is 15 residues. The V end lost 1 base, the J end lost 6 bases, and 14 bases lay between the germline ends. Here the CDR3 reads CASSLVAVAGDTQYF. In DNA form, the CDR3 reads TGTGCCAGCAGCTTAGTGGCTGTTGCGGGGGATACGCAGTATTTT.

This clone was detected a few times. The rearrangement uses TRBV18 and TRBJ2-1, with a weak D call TRBD2 (6 bases). Germline assignment: CDR1 KGHSH and CDR2 LQKENI. The CDR3 length is 15 residues. Trimming shortened V by 5 bases and J by 8 bases, and 19 bases separated the two germline ends. CDR3 loop: CASSFAGSSSDEQFF. In nucleotides, the CDR3 is TGTGCCAGCTCATTTGCCGGGTCCTCTAGCGATGAGCAGTTCTTC.

The rearrangement links TRBV29-1 to TRBJ1-2; perhaps TRBD1 as D (5 bases). The CDR3 spans 16 residues. V was trimmed by 6 bases and J by 4 bases, leaving 24 bases between them. CDR1 and CDR2 (germline): SQVTM, ANQGSEA. The CDR3 DNA reads as TGCAGCGTGATGCTAGGGAAGGCAGGGATGTCCTATGGCTACACCTTC. It specifies CSVMLGKAGMSYGYTF.

V gene TRBV4-1 combines with J gene TRBJ2-1, with 7 bases lining up with TRBD2. The ends lost 4 bases at V and 0 bases at J; junction bases unmatched: 3. Germline V lookup: CDR1 MGHRA, CDR2 YSYEKL. CDR3 length: 15 residues. CDR3: CASSLTSASYNEQFF. The CDR3 DNA follows: TGCGCCAGCAGCCTAACTAGCGCCTCCTACAATGAGCAGTTCTTC.

This clone came up once. V gene TRBV21-1 combines with J gene TRBJ1-1; the DNA was not compared with TRBD1, the D call given in the table. TRBV21-1 is shown as a pseudogene. This CDR3 has 13 amino acids. The CDR3 sequence is CASSQTVNTEAFF. DNA for the CDR3: TGTGCCAGCAGCCAGACAGTGAACACTGAAGCTTTCTTT.

The rearrangement joins TRBV6-6 to TRBJ1-1; D is possibly TRBD1 (5 bases). The V end lost 2 bases, the J end lost 3 bases, and 13 bases lay between the germline ends. The germline gives CDR1 MNHNY, CDR2 SVGAGI (reference sequence). The CDR3 runs 15 residues. CDR3 DNA sequence: TGTGCCAGCAGTTACGGATCGGACATATACACTGAAGCTTTCTTT. Translation: CASSYGSDIYTEAFF.

The rearrangement joins TRBV2 to TRBJ2-3; D uncertain. Trimming left V 4 bases short and J 3 bases short, with 8 bases between. The CDR3 has 13 amino acids. Germline values: CDR1 SNHLY, CDR2 FYNNEI. CDR3 amino acids: CASSVQPTDTQYF. As DNA, the CDR3 is TGTGCCAGCAGTGTACAGCCTACAGATACGCAGTATTTT.

The CDR3: CARGLGGASWEQFF. In nucleotides, the CDR3 is TGTGCCAGAGGGTTGGGGGGAGCGTCCTGGGAGCAGTTCTTC. This chain connects TRBV5-8 to TRBJ2-1; the D gene is possibly TRBD2 (6 bases). Germline V gene data show CDR1 as SGHTS and CDR2 as YDEGEE. The ends were cut back, 8 bases at V and 10 bases at J, with 22 bases in the middle. The CDR3 length is 14 residues.

This clone was observed a handful of times. This sequence joins TRBV18 and TRBJ1-5; unclear D gene. This CDR3 is 14 amino acids long. Trimming cost V 5 bases and J 3 bases, with 11 bases left between them. Germline V gives CDR1 KGHSH, CDR2 LQKENI. This chain's CDR3 is CASSTQADNQPQHF. In nucleotides, the CDR3 is TGTGCCAGCTCAACCCAGGCCGACAATCAGCCCCAGCATTTT.